Below, 23 T cell receptor beta chains from the same sample are listed, as sequenced in a study of T-cell reconstitution after alpha-beta-depleted transplantation in children. Unique molecular identifiers tagged the TCRbeta library. TCRdb itself ran the PCR reads through MiXCR, one entry per CDR3 protein. Of 83,000 or so distinct CDR3 sequences in the sample, roughly 8.4% were seen once. Sample: PBMCs from the stem cell graft donor, taken from the stem cell graft. The receptor source for this set is a human donor who donated a stem cell graft to a child with congenital amegakaryocytic thrombocytopenia.

This clonotype was seen many times. This chain joins TRBV20-1 and TRBJ2-3, with TRBD2 matching 7 bases. The V and J ends lost 7 bases and 9 bases, in that order; junction bases with no gene match: 7. The germline CDR1 and CDR2 sequences are DFQATT and SNEGSKA (reference sequence). The CDR3 is 11 amino acids. The CDR3 DNA reads TGCAGTGTTCAAAAGACTAGCACGCAGTATTTT. Translation: CSVQKTSTQYF.

The sample holds many counts of this clonotype. The CDR3: CASSQSGYEKLFF. The CDR3, as DNA: TGTGCCAGCAGCCAATCGGGTTATGAAAAACTGTTTTTT. The V gene is TRBV3-1, the J gene TRBJ1-4, with D unclear. The germline gives CDR1 LGHDT, CDR2 YNNKEL (reference sequence). Trimming pared 2 bases from V and 6 bases from J, leaving 7 bases between. The CDR3 has 13 residues.

This clonotype was observed a few times. The chain employs TRBV30 and TRBJ2-2, with D tentatively TRBD2 (5 bases). The CDR3 sequence is 15 residues long. Trimming left V 0 bases short and J 1 base short, with 9 bases between. From germline, CDR1 is GTSNPN and CDR2 SVGIG (reference sequence). CDR3 nucleotide sequence: TGTGCCTGGAGTGTACCGGGAATGAACACCGGGGAGCTGTTTTTT. This encodes CAWSVPGMNTGELFF.

The DNA for the CDR3 is TGTGCCAGCAGTTCCCTTCTGGGGTACAATGAGCAGTTCTTC. It is translated as CASSSLLGYNEQFF. The chain carries TRBV27 and TRBJ2-1; no definite D call. V was pared by 4 bases and J by 4 bases, with 11 bases between. The length of the CDR3 is 14 residues. The V gene's germline CDR1 is MNHEY and CDR2 SMNVEV (reference sequence).

This clonotype was recorded many times. V is TRBV5-1 and J is TRBJ2-3, with a tentative D call TRBD2 (6 bases). The germline V gene has CDR1 SGHRS and CDR2 YFSETQ. V lost 2 bases, J lost 2 bases, and 12 bases lay in between. The CDR3 runs to 15 residues. CDR3 DNA sequence: TGCGCCAGCAGCTTCGGGGGAAGGAACACAGATACGCAGTATTTT. Protein: CASSFGGRNTDTQYF.

This clonotype was counted at least ten times. The rearrangement uses TRBV19 and TRBJ2-3, with TRBD1 matching over 10 bases. The CDR3 has 15 residues. The V gene end was trimmed by 7 bases and the J gene end by 8 bases; junction bases not matched to a gene: 12. CDR1 and CDR2 (germline): LNHDA, SQIVND (reference sequence). As DNA, the CDR3 is TGTGCCAGTATTGTCCGGGACAGGGGCGTTGTTACGCAGTATTTT. This encodes CASIVRDRGVVTQYF.

The chain uses TRBV12-3 or TRBV12-4 and TRBJ2-2; tentatively, D is TRBD2 (5 bases). Deletions cut 1 base from V and 6 bases from J, with 12 bases between. CDR3 length: 15 amino acids. The CDR3 here is CASSLVWGEAGELFF. CDR3 coding DNA: TGTGCCAGCAGTTTAGTGTGGGGAGAGGCCGGGGAGCTGTTTTTT.

There are many counts of this clonotype. The chain couples TRBV20-1 to TRBJ1-2, with D tentatively TRBD1 (6 bases). Germline assignment: CDR1 DFQATT and CDR2 SNEGSKA (reference sequence). The CDR3 length is 11 residues. The CDR3: CGRQEYYGYTF. Written as DNA, the CDR3 is TGCGGCAGACAGGAGTACTATGGCTACACCTTC.

This clonotype was counted ten times or more. This chain connects TRBV7-9 to TRBJ1-2; TRBD1 agrees at 7 bases. This CDR3 comprises 15 residues. After removal of 3 bases from V and 0 bases from J, the junction contained 4 bases not matched to a gene. From germline, CDR1 is SEHNR and CDR2 FQNEAQ (reference sequence). CDR3 nucleotides: TGTGCCAGCAGCTTGGAGGGGGCCTCTAACTATGGCTACACCTTC. Amino acid sequence: CASSLEGASNYGYTF.

Concerning this clonotype: Possible read error: a much larger clone is one base away. V and J are TRBV5-1 and TRBJ2-3, with 8 nucleotides matching TRBD1. In germline, CDR1 is SGHRS, CDR2 YFSETQ. The CDR3 runs 15 residues. V gave up 1 base and J gave up 0 bases; unmatched junction bases: 1. CDR3 region: CASSLQGASTDTQYF. The CDR3 nucleotides are TGCGCCAGCAGCTTGCAGGGGGCTAGCACAGATACGCAGTATTTT.

There are many counts of this clonotype. V usage is TRBV20-1 and J usage is TRBJ2-7; 9 bases match TRBD1. Germline trimming cut 1 base from V and 4 bases from J; bases unmatched to any gene: 5. Germline CDR1 and CDR2: DFQATT and SNEGSKA (reference sequence). The CDR3 loop spans 14 amino acids. For the CDR3, the DNA is TGCAGTGCTAGAGGGGGGGGACAGGGTTACGAGCAGTACTTC. Its protein is CSARGGGQGYEQYF.

The chain uses TRBV7-6 and TRBJ2-7; possible D gene TRBD2, 5 bases. This CDR3 is built from 14 residues. Trimming left V 5 bases short and J 1 base short, with 12 bases between. The germline gives CDR1 SGHVS, CDR2 FNYEAQ. The CDR3 region has the DNA TGTGCCAGCAGCATTGACCCGGGATCCTACGAGCAGTACTTC. Its protein is CASSIDPGSYEQYF.

This clonotype was found many times. V gene TRBV20-1 combines with J gene TRBJ1-6; TRBD1 matches at 10 bases. CDR3 length: 14 residues. In germline, CDR1 is DFQATT, CDR2 SNEGSKA (reference sequence). With 6 bases clipped from V and 6 bases from J, the junction kept 5 bases outside the gene matches. The CDR3 DNA is TGCAGTGCATTCGACAGGGGGCCTAATTCACCCCTCCACTTT. It specifies CSAFDRGPNSPLHF.

This clonotype came up many times. This rearrangement joins TRBV29-1 to TRBJ2-1; 12 bases agree with TRBD1. CDR1 is SQVTM, CDR2 ANQGSEA, per germline. This CDR3 spans 14 amino acids. Losses at the gene ends were 5 bases for V and 7 bases for J; bases not matched to a gene: 6. The CDR3 loop reads CSVRPGQGANEQFF. In nucleotides, the CDR3 is TGCAGCGTTCGACCGGGACAGGGGGCTAATGAGCAGTTCTTC.

This clonotype showed up many times. This chain links TRBV7-8 with TRBJ1-2; tentatively, D is TRBD1 (5 bases). The CDR3 length is 15 residues. V was trimmed by 1 base and J by 5 bases, leaving 14 bases between them. The germline V gene has CDR1 SGHVS and CDR2 FQNEAQ. The CDR3 reads CASSLVGRELYGYTF. The CDR3 coding sequence is TGTGCCAGCAGCTTAGTTGGCAGGGAGTTGTATGGCTACACCTTC.

This clonotype was recorded many times. The genes are TRBV28 and TRBJ2-3, with D uncertain. The germline gives CDR1 MDHEN, CDR2 SYDVKM. This CDR3 comprises 11 residues. The V end was cut by 7 bases, the J end by 8 bases, with 10 bases between. CDR3 sequence reads: CASTKEATQYF. Here the CDR3 DNA reads TGTGCCAGCACCAAGGAAGCTACGCAGTATTTT.

There are many counts of this clonotype. V and J are TRBV7-2 and TRBJ1-6; no clear D gene. The V gene's germline CDR1 is SGHTA and CDR2 FQGNSA. Trimming took off 1 base at V and 6 bases at J, with 13 bases between the two ends. The CDR3 is made up of 16 amino acids. The CDR3 DNA follows: TGTGCCAGCAGCTTAGGTCCGGCAGGCAGTAATTCACCCCTCCACTTT. It specifies CASSLGPAGSNSPLHF. Complete variable domain (other parts from reference TRBV7-2 and TRBJ1-6): GAGVSQSPSNKVTEKGKDVELRCDPISGHTALYWYRQSLGQGLEFLIYFQGNSAPDKSGLPSDRFSAERTGGSVSTLTIQRTQQEDSAVYLCASSLGPAGSNSPLHFGNGTRLTVT.

This clonotype has just a few counts. The chain is built from TRBV6-4 and TRBJ2-1; 12 bases map to TRBD2. This CDR3 is 19 amino acids long. The germline V gene has CDR1 MRHNA and CDR2 SNTAGT. Trimming took 6 bases from V and 7 from J; bases not matched to a gene: 19. CDR3 coding DNA: TGTGCCAGCAGCCTTGGGACCCGATTGACTAGCGGGAGACAAAATGAGCAGTTCTTC. Protein: CASSLGTRLTSGRQNEQFF.

In regard to this clonotype: A much larger clone lies one base from this, so it may be a read error. The gene calls are TRBV28 and TRBJ1-5, with D possibly matching TRBD1 (5 bases). V lost 2 bases and J 4 bases, leaving 15 bases between the germline ends. The CDR3 totals 16 residues. Germline CDR1 MDHEN, CDR2 SYDVKM. The CDR3 nucleotides are TGTGCCAGCAGTTTAAGCTGGCAGGGAAGGAATCAGCCCCAGCATTTT. This gives the protein CASSLSWQGRNQPQHF.

A remark on this clonotype: Since the CDR3 does not end with the conserved phenylalanine or tryptophan, this likely comes from a read error. The chain links TRBV15 to TRBJ2-3; D is undetermined. The V and J ends lost 0 bases and 6 bases respectively, with 4 bases between them. The CDR3 contains 12 residues. Germline V gives CDR1 LNHNV, CDR2 YYDKDF (reference sequence). For the CDR3, the DNA is TGTGCCACCAGCAGAGATAGGGATACGCAGTATCTT. It specifies CATSRDRDTQYL.

In the case of this clonotype: Germline and junction disagree at one end, which may indicate a read error. The chain is built from TRBV20-1 and TRBJ1-1, with 8 bases fitting TRBD1. The CDR3 runs to 15 residues. Germline V gene lookup returns CDR1 DFQATT and CDR2 SNEGSKA (reference sequence). CDR3 sequence reads: CSASPGPGGGTEAFF. The CDR3, as DNA: TGCAGTGCTAGCCCAGGGCCAGGGGGCGGCACTGAAGCTTTCTTC.

This clonotype was picked up many times. V gene TRBV10-3 combines with J gene TRBJ2-4; 8 nucleotides line up with TRBD1. CDR1 and CDR2 from the germline V gene are ENHRY and SYGVKD. V was clipped by 5 bases and J by 2 bases; unmatched bases: 5. The CDR3 length is 15 residues. For the CDR3, the DNA is TGTGCCATCAGTCAGGGGGCCGTATCCAAAAACATTCAGTACTTC. Amino acid sequence: CAISQGAVSKNIQYF.

This clonotype occurred many times. The chain recombines TRBV7-2 with TRBJ1-2; D remains ambiguous. The V and J ends lost 5 bases and 5 bases respectively, with 9 bases between them. This CDR3 comprises 12 residues. CDR1 and CDR2 from the germline V gene are SGHTA and FQGNSA. Here the CDR3 reads CASSGLVYGYTF. The CDR3 nucleotides read TGTGCCAGCAGCGGGCTAGTTTATGGCTACACCTTC.